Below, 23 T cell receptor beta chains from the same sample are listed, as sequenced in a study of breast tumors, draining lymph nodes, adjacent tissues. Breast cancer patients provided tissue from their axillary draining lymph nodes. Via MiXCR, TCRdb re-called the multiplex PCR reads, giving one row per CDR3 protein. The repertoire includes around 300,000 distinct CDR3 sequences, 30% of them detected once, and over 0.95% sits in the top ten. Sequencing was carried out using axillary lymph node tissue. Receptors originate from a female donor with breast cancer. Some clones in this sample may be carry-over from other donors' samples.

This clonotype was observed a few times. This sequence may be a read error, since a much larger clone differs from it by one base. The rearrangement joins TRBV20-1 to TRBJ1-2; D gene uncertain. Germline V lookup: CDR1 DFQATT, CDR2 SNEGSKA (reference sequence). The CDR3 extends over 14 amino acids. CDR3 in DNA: TGCAGTGCTAGCCACCCCGGAGATAGCTATGGCTGCACCTTC. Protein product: CSASHPGDSYGCTF.

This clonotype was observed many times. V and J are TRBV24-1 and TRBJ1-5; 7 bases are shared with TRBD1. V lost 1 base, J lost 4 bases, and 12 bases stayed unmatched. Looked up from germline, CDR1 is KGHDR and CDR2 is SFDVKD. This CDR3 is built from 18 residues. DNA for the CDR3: TGTGCCACCAGTGATTTCCAAAAACAGGGGATCGAGAATCAGCCCCAGCATTTT. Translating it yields CATSDFQKQGIENQPQHF.

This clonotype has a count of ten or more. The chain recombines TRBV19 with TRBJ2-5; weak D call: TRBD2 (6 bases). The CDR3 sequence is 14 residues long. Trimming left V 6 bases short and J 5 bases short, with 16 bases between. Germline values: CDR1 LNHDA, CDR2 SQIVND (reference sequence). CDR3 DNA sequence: TGTGCCAGTAGCCAACAGGAGGCGGGGGAGACCCAGTACTTC. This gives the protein CASSQQEAGETQYF.

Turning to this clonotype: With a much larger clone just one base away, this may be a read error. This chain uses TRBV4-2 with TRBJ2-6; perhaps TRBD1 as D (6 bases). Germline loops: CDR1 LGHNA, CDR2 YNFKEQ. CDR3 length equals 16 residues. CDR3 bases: TGTGCCAGCAGCCAAGAACAGGGCTCTGGGGCCAACGTCCCGACTTTC. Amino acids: CASSQEQGSGANVPTF.

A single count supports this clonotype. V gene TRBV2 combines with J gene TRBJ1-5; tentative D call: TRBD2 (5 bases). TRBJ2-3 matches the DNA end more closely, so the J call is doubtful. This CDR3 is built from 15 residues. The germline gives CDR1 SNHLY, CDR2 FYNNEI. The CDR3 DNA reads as TGTGCCAGCAGTGAGGGGAGTCCCTCCGATCAGCCCCAGTATTTT. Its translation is CASSEGSPSDQPQYF.

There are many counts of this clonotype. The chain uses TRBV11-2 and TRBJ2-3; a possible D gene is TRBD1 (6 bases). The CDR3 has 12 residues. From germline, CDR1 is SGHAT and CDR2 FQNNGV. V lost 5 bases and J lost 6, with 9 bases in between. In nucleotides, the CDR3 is TGTGCCAGCAGCAGAACAGGGGATACGCAGTATTTT. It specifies CASSRTGDTQYF.

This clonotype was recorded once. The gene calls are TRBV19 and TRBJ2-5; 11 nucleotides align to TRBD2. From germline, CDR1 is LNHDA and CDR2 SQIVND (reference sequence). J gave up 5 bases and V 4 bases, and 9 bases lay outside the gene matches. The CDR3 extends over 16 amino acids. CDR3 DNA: TGTGCCAGTAGTAGAAGACTAGCGGGAAAAGGGGAGACCCAGTACTTC. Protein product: CASSRRLAGKGETQYF.

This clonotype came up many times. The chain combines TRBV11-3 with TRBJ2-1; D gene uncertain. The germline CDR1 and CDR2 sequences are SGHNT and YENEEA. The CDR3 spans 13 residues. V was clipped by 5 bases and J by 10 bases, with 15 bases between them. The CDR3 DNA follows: TGTGCCAGCAGCCGCCGTAAAGTCGGAGAGCAGTTCTTC. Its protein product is CASSRRKVGEQFF.

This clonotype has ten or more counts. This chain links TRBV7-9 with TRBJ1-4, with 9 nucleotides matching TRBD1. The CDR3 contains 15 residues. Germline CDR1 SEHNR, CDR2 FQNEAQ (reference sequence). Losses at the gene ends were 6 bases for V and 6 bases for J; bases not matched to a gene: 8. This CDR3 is CASSLTGQGHEKLFF. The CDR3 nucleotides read TGTGCCAGCAGTCTAACGGGACAGGGACATGAAAAACTGTTTTTT.

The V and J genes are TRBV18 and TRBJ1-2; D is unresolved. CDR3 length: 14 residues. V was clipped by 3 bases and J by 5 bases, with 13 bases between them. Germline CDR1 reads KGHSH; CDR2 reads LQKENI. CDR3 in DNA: TGTGCCAGCTCACCCAGTCAGGCCGTATATGGCTACACCTTC. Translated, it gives CASSPSQAVYGYTF.

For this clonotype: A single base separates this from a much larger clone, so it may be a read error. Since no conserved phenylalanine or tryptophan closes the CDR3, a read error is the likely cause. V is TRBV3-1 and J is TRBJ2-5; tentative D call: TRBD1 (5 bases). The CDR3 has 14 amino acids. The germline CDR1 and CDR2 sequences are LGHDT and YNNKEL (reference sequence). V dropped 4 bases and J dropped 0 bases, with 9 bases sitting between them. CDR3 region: CASSPTRDQETQYL. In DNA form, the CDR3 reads TGTGCCAGCAGCCCGACCAGGGACCAAGAGACCCAGTACCTC.

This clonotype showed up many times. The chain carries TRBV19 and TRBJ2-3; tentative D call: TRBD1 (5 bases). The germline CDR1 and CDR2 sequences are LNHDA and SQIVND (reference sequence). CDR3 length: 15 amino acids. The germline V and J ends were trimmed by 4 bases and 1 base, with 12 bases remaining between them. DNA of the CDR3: TGTGCCAGTAGTACTAGGGGTGACGGCACAGATACGCAGTATTTT. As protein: CASSTRGDGTDTQYF.

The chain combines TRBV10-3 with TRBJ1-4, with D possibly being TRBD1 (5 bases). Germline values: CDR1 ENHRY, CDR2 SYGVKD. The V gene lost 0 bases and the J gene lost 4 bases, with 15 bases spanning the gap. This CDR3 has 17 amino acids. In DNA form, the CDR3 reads TGTGCCATCAGTGAGTCCAGAGGGCGGGACCTTAATGAAAAACTGTTTTTT. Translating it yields CAISESRGRDLNEKLFF.

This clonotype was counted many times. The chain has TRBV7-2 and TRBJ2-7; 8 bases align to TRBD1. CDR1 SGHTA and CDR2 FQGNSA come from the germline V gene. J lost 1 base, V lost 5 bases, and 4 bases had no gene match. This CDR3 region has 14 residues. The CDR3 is CASSRRGQSYEQYF. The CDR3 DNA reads TGTGCCAGCAGCCGCAGGGGGCAGTCCTACGAGCAGTACTTC. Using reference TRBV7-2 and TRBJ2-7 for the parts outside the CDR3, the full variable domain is GAGVSQSPSNKVTEKGKDVELRCDPISGHTALYWYRQSLGQGLEFLIYFQGNSAPDKSGLPSDRFSAERTGGSVSTLTIQRTQQEDSAVYLCASSRRGQSYEQYFGPGTRLTVT.

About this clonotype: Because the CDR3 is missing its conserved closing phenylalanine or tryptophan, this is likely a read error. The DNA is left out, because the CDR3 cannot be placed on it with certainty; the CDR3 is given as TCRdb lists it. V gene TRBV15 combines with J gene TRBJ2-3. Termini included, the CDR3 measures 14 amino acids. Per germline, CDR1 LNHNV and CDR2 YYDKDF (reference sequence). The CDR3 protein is CATSRGLATDTQYL.

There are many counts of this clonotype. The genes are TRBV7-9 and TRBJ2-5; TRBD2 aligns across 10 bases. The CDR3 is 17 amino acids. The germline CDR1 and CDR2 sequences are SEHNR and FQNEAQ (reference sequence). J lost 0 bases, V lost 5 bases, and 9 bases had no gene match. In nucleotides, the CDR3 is TGTGCCAGCAGCCTACCCACCGGACTAGCGGACCAAGAGACCCAGTACTTC. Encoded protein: CASSLPTGLADQETQYF.

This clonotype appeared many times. The CDR3 reads CASSARGPNQPQHF. The DNA of the CDR3 is TGTGCCAGCAGCGCCCGGGGGCCAAATCAGCCCCAGCATTTT. The gene calls are TRBV5-6 and TRBJ1-5; TRBD1 might be the D (6 bases). V gave up 4 bases and J gave up 4 bases, with 12 bases separating them. There are 14 residues in the CDR3. CDR1 is SGHDT, CDR2 YYEEEE, per germline.

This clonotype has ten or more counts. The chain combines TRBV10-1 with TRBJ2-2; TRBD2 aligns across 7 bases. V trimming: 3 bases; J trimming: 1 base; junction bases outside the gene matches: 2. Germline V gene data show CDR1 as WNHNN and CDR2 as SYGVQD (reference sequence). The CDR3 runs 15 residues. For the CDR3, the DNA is TGCGCCAGCAGTGATCCTAGCGGGAACACCGGGGAGCTGTTTTTT. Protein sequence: CASSDPSGNTGELFF.

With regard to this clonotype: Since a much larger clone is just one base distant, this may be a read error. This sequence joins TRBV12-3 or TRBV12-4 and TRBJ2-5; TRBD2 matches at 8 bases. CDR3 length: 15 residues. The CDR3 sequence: CASSQSGSSGETQHF. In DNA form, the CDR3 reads TGTGCCAGCAGTCAAAGCGGGAGTAGCGGTGAGACCCAGCACTTC.

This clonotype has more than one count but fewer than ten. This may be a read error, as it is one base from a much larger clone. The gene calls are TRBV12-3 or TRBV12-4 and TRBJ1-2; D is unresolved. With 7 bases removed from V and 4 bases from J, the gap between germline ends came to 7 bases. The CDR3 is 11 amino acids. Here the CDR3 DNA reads TGTGCCAGCAACAACCTCTATGGCTACACCTTC. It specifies CASNNLYGYTF.

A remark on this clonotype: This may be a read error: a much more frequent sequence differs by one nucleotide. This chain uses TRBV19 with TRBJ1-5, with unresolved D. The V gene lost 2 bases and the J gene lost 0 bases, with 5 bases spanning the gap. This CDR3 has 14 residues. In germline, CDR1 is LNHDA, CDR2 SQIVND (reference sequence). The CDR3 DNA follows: TGTGCCAGTAGTATATCTTCTAGCAATCAGCCCCAGCATTTT. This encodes CASSISSSNQPQHF. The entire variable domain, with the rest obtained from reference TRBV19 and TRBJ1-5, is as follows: DGGITQSPKYLFRKEGQNVTLSCEQNLNHDAMYWYRQDPGQGLRLIYYSQIVNDFQKGDIAEGYSVSREKKESFPLTVTSAQKNPTAFYLCASSISSSNQPQHFGDGTRLSIL.

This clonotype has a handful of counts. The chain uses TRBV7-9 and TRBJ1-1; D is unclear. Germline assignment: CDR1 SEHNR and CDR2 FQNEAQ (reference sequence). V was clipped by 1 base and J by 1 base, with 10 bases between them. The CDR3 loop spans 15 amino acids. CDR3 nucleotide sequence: TGTGCCAGCAGCTTAGATGGCGGAAAGAACACTGAAGCTTTCTTT. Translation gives CASSLDGGKNTEAFF.

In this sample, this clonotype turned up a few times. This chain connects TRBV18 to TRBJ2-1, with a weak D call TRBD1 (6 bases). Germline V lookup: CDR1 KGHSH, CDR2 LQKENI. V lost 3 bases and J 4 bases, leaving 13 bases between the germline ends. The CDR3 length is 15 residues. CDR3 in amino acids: CASSPRGGVYNEQFF. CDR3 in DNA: TGTGCCAGCTCACCCAGGGGTGGGGTATACAATGAGCAGTTCTTC.